The entry below gives a single T cell receptor (beta chain) sequence along with its context. Its antigen remains unidentified. Next came a second PCR, run for about 6 to 11 cycles, which used a sample-barcoded 5' primer along with a J-beta primer mix. A template-switch adaptor with 12 random nucleotides tagged each cDNA molecule. TCRdb reanalysed the 5' RACE reads using MiXCR and keeps one entry per CDR3 protein. The sample yields 650,000 to 800,000 distinct CDR3 sequences, about 42% seen once. This CDR3 is built from 17 residues. Looked up from germline, CDR1 is SGHTA and CDR2 is FQGNSA. J lost 0 bases, V lost 5 bases, and 8 bases had no gene match. The sample comes from a study of blood T cells in healthy people across ages. Findings of the study overall: Aged donors had fewer naive CD4+ cells and lower diversity than long-lived donors. CMV status of donors was unknown, possibly confounding expanded clonotype changes.

The gene calls are TRBV7-2 and TRBJ2-2, with 8 bases lining up with TRBD2. Sequenced sample: blood. The TCR was taken from a man in his sixties in good health. CDR3 nucleotides: TGTGCCAGCAGCCGCCTGAATAGCGGGGCGAACACCGGGGAGCTGTTTTTT. This translates into CASSRLNSGANTGELFF.